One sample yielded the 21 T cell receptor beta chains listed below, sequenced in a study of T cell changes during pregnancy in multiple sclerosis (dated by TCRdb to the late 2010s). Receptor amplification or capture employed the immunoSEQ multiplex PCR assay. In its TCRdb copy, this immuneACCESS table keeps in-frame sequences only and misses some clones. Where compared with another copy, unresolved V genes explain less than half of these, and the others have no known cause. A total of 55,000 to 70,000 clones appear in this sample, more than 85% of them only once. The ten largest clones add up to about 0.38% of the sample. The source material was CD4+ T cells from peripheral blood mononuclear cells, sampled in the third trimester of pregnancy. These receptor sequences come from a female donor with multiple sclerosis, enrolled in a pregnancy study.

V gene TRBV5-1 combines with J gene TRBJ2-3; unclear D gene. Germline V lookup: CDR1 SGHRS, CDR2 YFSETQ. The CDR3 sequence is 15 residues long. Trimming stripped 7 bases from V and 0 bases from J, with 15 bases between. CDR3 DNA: TGCGCCAGCTCCGAGCCAACTTATAGCACAGATACGCAGTATTTT. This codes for CASSEPTYSTDTQYF.

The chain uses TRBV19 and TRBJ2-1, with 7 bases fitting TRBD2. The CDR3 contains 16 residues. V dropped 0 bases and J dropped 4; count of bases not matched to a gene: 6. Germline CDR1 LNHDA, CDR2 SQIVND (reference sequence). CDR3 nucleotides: TGTGCCAGTAGTATAGAGGTTAGCGGGCCATACAATGAGCAGTTCTTC. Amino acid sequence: CASSIEVSGPYNEQFF.

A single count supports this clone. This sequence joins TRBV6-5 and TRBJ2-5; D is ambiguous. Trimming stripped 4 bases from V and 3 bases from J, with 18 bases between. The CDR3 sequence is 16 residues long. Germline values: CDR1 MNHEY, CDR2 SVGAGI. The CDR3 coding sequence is TGTGCCAGCAGTTCTCGACCAGAACCACGGGAAGAGACCCAGTACTTC. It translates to CASSSRPEPREETQYF.

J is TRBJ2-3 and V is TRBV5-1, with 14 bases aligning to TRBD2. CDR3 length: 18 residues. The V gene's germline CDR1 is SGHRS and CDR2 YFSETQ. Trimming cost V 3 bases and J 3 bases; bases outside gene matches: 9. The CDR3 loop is CASSWGLAGVLETDTQYF. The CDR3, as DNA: TGCGCCAGCAGCTGGGGACTAGCGGGAGTGTTAGAAACAGATACGCAGTATTTT. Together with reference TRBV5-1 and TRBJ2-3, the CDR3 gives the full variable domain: KAGVTQTPRYLIKTRGQQVTLSCSPISGHRSVSWYQQTPGQGLQFLFEYFSETQRNKGNFPGRFSGRQFSNSRSEMNVSTLELGDSALYLCASSWGLAGVLETDTQYFGPGTRLTVL.

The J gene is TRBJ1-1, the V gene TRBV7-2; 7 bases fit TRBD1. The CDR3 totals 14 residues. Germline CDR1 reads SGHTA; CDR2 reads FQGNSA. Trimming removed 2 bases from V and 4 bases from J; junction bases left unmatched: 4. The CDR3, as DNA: TGTGCCAGCAGCTTAAGGGACAGAGTCACTGAAGCTTTCTTT. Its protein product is CASSLRDRVTEAFF.

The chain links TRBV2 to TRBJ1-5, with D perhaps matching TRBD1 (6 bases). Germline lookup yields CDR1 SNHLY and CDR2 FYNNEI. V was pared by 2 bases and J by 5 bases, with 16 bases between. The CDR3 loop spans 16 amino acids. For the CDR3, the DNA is TGTGCCAGCAGTGAAAGGGGGGGCGCACTGGATCAGCCCCAGCATTTT. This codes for CASSERGGALDQPQHF.

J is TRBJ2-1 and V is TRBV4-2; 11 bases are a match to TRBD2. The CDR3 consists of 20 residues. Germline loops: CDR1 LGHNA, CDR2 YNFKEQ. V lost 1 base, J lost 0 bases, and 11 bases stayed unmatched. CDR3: CASSQVLPSGGLSSYNEQFF. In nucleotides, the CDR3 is TGTGCCAGCAGCCAAGTACTCCCTAGCGGGGGGCTTAGCTCCTACAATGAGCAGTTCTTC.

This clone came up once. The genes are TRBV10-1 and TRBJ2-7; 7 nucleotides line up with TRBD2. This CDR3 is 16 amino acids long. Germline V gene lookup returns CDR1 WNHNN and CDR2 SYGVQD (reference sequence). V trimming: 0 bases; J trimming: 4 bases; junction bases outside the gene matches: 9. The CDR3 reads CASSESRGLLLYEQYF. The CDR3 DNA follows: TGCGCCAGCAGTGAGTCGAGGGGACTACTCCTTTACGAGCAGTACTTC.

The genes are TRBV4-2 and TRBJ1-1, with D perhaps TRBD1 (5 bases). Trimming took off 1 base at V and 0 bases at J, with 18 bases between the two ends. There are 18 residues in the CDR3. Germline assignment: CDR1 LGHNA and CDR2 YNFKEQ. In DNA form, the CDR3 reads TGTGCCAGCAGCCAAGCGAATTTAGGACAACCCATGAACACTGAAGCTTTCTTT. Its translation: CASSQANLGQPMNTEAFF.

DNA of the CDR3: TGTGCCAGCAGCTCTCCGCGGGGGGACAGGGGGCCCGCGAACACCGGGGAGCTGTTTTTT. Residues: CASSSPRGDRGPANTGELFF. The V gene is TRBV7-8, the J gene TRBJ2-2; 12 nucleotides align to TRBD1. J gave up 0 bases and V 4 bases, and 12 bases lay outside the gene matches. Germline V CDR1 and CDR2: SGHVS, FQNEAQ. The CDR3 has 20 amino acids.

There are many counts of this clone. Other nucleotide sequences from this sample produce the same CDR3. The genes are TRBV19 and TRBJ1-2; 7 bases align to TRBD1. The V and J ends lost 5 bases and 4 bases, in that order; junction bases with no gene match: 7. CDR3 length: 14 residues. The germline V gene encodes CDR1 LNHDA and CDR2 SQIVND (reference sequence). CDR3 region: CASSPSRDSYGYTF. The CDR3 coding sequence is TGTGCCAGTAGTCCCTCCCGGGACAGCTATGGCTACACCTTC.

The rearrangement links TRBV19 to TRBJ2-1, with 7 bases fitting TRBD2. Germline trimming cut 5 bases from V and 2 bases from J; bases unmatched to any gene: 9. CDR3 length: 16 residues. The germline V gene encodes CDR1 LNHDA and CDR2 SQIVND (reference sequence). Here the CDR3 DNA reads TGTGCCAGTAGTTTGACTAGCTCAGCGACCTACAATGAGCAGTTCTTC. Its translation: CASSLTSSATYNEQFF.

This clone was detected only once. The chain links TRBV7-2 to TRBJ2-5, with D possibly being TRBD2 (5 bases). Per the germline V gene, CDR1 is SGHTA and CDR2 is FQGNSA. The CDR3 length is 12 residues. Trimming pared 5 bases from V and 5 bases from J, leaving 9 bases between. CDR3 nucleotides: TGTGCCAGCAGCAGGAGGTTCGAGACCCAGTACTTC. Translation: CASSRRFETQYF.

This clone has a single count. The CDR3 bases are TGTGCCAGCAGTCCGGACTGGAACACTGAAGCTTTCTTT. It codes for CASSPDWNTEAFF. This chain joins TRBV5-8 and TRBJ1-1, with D uncertain. Trimming shortened V by 5 bases and J by 1 base, and 9 bases separated the two germline ends. The CDR3 is made up of 13 amino acids. CDR1 is SGHTS, CDR2 YDEGEE, per germline.

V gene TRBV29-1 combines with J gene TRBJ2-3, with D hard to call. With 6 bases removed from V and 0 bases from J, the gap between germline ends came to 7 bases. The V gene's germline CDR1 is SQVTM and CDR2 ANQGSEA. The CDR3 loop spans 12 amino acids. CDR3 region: CSVPQSTDTQYF. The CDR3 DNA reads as TGCAGCGTACCACAGAGCACAGATACGCAGTATTTT.

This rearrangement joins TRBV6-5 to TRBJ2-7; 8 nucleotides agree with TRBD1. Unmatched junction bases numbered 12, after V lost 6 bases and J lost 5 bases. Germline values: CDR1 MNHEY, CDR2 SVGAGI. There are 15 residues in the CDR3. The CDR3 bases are TGTGCCAGCAGCCTTACGGGACAGGAGCTCCACGAGCAGTACTTC. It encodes CASSLTGQELHEQYF.

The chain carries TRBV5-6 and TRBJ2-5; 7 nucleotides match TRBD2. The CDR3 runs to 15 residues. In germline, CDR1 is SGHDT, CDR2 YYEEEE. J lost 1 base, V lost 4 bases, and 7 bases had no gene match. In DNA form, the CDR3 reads TGTGCCAGCAGCCCCCCGGGGGGATTCCAAGAGACCCAGTACTTC. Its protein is CASSPPGGFQETQYF.

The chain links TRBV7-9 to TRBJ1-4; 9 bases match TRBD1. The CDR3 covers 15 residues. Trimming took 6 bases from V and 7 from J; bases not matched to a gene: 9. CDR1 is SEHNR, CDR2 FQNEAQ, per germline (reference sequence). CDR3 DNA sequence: TGTGCCAGCAGGTCGACAGGGGGAGGTAGTGAAAAACTGTTTTTT. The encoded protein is CASRSTGGGSEKLFF.

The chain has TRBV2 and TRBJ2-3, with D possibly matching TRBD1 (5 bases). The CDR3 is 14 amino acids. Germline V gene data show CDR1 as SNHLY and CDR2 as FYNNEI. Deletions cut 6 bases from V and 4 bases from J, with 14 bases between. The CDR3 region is CASSPQDLADTQYF. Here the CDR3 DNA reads TGTGCCAGCAGCCCACAGGACCTAGCAGATACGCAGTATTTT.

DNA for the CDR3: TGCGCCAGCAGCCTGGGACTAGCGGGAGGGCCCACCGGGGAGCTGTTTTTT. This translates into CASSLGLAGGPTGELFF. The rearrangement uses TRBV4-1 and TRBJ2-2; the match to TRBD2 covers 16 bases. Germline V CDR1 and CDR2: MGHRA, YSYEKL. The CDR3 covers 17 residues. Trimming cost V 4 bases and J 4 bases; bases outside gene matches: 3.

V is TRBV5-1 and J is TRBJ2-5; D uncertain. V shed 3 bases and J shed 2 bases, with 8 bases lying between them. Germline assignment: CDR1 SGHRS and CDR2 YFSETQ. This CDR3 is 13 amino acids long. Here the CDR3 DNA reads TGCGCCAGCAGCTCTCCTTATCAAGAGACCCAGTACTTC. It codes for CASSSPYQETQYF.